This T cell receptor (beta chain) was profiled in a study of identifying expanded T cells in peripheral blood. Findings and caveats of the study: Over around two and four weeks, about 16.4 and 19 clones changed, versus around 1.2 between replicates.

The CDR3 has 15 residues. V shed 2 bases and J shed 0 bases, with 8 bases lying between them. Germline-derived CDR1 and CDR2 are SGDLS and YYNGEE. During the collection period, no donor immune events like infections were recorded. The assay was immunoSEQ multiplex PCR, and TCRdb's table has in-frame clones only and misses some. The sample has approximately 86,000 clones; about 88% are singletons. As to this clone: The antigen is unknown.

The chain carries TRBV9 and TRBJ2-2; no reliable D call. The sequence derives from a person aged 18 to 70 in good health. Source material: blood. The CDR3 nucleotides read TGTGCCAGCAGCGTTGACGGATCGAACACCGGGGAGCTGTTTTTT. Translating gives CASSVDGSNTGELFF.